This TCR beta chain was recovered during a study of control samples from healthy donors and cancer patients. The CDR3 has 10 amino acids. Per germline, CDR1 MNHEY and CDR2 SVGAGI. The V end lost 7 bases, the J end lost 3 bases, and 4 bases lay between the germline ends. The table came from immunoSEQ multiplex PCR; TCRdb's copy has only in-frame clones and leaves some out. This sample carries around 130,000 clones, about 88% of them seen once, and the ten largest clones take 3.2%. The TCR sequence derives from a man in his fifties in good health. This chain connects TRBV6-5 to TRBJ2-7; D gene ambiguous. The sample consisted of blood. The CDR3 coding sequence is TGTGCCAGCAATCACTACGAGCAGTACTTC. This sequence encodes CASNHYEQYF.